This T cell receptor beta chain derives from a study of T-cell memory formation after mild COVID-19. Overall study: TCR clusters were mostly confined to one donor each. Study results and caveats: Pre-infection memory already had some responding clones, implying cross-reactive memory joined. Clones that shrank (day 15 to 85) were balanced CD4/CD8, whereas later expanders leaned CD4+.

The table lists this clonotype with many counts. Its antigen remains unidentified. Using constant-segment primers, 5'RACE produced TCR alpha and TCR beta cDNA libraries carrying sample barcodes and UMIs. MiXCR was run by TCRdb on the 5' RACE reads, yielding one entry per CDR3 protein. Of 300,000 to 400,000 distinct CDR3 sequences in the sample, roughly 13% were seen once. This clonotype was obtained from a man in his late teens or twenties who had mild COVID-19 (a few samples of this study predate the infection). Cell type and time point are not known. Sample: PBMCs or a T cell subset sorted from them (not recorded which).

The CDR3 spells CASSQELAESYNEQFF. The CDR3 bases are TGCGCCAGCAGCCAAGAACTAGCGGAATCCTACAATGAGCAGTTCTTC. The chain couples TRBV4-3 to TRBJ2-1; 8 positions agree with TRBD2. The CDR3 covers 16 residues. The V gene's germline CDR1 is LGHNA and CDR2 YSLEER. V dropped 0 bases and J dropped 1; count of bases not matched to a gene: 2.